The 2 T cell receptor beta chains given below trace back to one sample, sequenced in a study of T cells in Graves' hyperthyroidism and ophthalmopathy. Amplification of TCR beta CDR3 regions was performed using RNA transcripts as template. With the HTBI primer set, the TCR CDR3 went through a first round of RT-PCR. A single record per CDR3 protein comes from TCRdb applying MiXCR to the multiplex PCR reads. This sample has approximately 420,000 distinct CDR3 sequences, with about 16% found just once. The sequenced material came from blood. The receptor set was obtained from a woman aged 25-40 years with Graves' hyperthyroidism.

In nucleotides, the CDR3 is TGTGCCAGCAGGGGGAGCGGACCGAATAATTCACCCCTCCACTTT. Protein sequence: CASRGSGPNNSPLHF. The chain employs TRBV27 and TRBJ1-6; D gene unclear. Deletions cut 6 bases from V and 5 bases from J, with 14 bases between. CDR1 is MNHEY, CDR2 SMNVEV, per germline (reference sequence). This CDR3 spans 15 amino acids.

This clonotype was counted ten times or more. V gene TRBV28 combines with J gene TRBJ1-2; TRBD1 matches 9 bases. V lost 5 bases to trimming and J lost 5 bases; unmatched junction nucleotides: 6. This CDR3 comprises 14 residues. Germline values: CDR1 MDHEN, CDR2 SYDVKM. CDR3 loop: CASSPGTGRYGYTF. Here the CDR3 DNA reads TGTGCCAGCAGTCCCGGGACAGGGAGATATGGCTACACCTTC.